This T cell receptor beta chain was documented in a study of PD-1 blockade in classical Hodgkin lymphoma. The study's findings and limits: Repertoire differences have undefined causes, possibly disease activity or prior therapy. There was a significant rise in CD4+ TCR diversity by C4D1, with no such rise for CD8+.

The protocol was immunoSEQ multiplex PCR, while the TCRdb copy is restricted to in-frame clones and leaves out a portion. Among around 7,300 clones listed, 86% were seen once. Of note for this clone: Its antigen is unknown.

Stated time point: cycle 4 day 1 (C4D1), after 6 weeks of nivolumab. Each of the patients experienced relapse following autologous stem cell transplantation, and their brentuximab vedotin exposure differed. Best outcomes ranged across complete response, partial response and progressive disease. CDR1 and CDR2 (germline): LGHNT, FRNRAP. The CDR3 is 12 residues long. The V end lost 6 bases, the J end lost 5 bases, and 10 bases lay between the germline ends. The chain carries TRBV12-5 and TRBJ1-1; TRBD1 might be the D (6 bases). The TCR was taken from a human donor with classical Hodgkin lymphoma. Specimen: peripheral blood mononuclear cells (PBMCs), collected before the fourth cycle of nivolumab. The CDR3 DNA reads TGTGCTAGTGGCCCCAGGGGAACTGAAGCTTTCTTT. It encodes CASGPRGTEAFF.